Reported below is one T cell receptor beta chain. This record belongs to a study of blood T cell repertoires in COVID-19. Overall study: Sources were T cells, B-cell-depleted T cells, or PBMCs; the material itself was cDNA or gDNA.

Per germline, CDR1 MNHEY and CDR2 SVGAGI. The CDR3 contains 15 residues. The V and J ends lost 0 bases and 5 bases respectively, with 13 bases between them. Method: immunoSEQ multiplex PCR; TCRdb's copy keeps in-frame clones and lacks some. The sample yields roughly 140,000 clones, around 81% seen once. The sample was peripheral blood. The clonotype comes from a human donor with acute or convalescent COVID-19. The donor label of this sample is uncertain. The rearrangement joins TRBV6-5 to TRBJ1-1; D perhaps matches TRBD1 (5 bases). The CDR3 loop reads CASSYSRGGRTEAFF. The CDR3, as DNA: TGTGCCAGCAGTTACTCGAGGGGAGGGAGGACTGAAGCTTTCTTT.